These T cell receptor beta chains were read from a single sample in a study of blood T cells in healthy people across ages. TCRdb analysed the 5' RACE reads with MiXCR anew, one entry per CDR3 protein. This table has 450,000 to 700,000 distinct CDR3 sequences, approximately 25% appearing once. The sequenced sample was blood. These receptors originate from a woman aged 70-85 years in good health. Both conserved end residues are part of each CDR3. Each record gives: V gene, CDR3 protein.

V gene: TRBV6-5
CDR3 protein: CASRETGAGGYTF

V gene: TRBV6-6
CDR3 protein: CASTDGVVTDTQYF

V gene: TRBV7-9
CDR3 protein: CASSSTRPGQGAVGYTF

V gene: TRBV29-1
CDR3 protein: CSATPGPNNYGYTF

V gene: TRBV10-3
CDR3 protein: CAIKRSWESVTEAFF

V gene: TRBV12-3/TRBV12-4
CDR3 protein: CASRTTSGTYNEQFF

V gene: TRBV27
CDR3 protein: CASSGRGTDTQYF

V gene: TRBV7-3
CDR3 protein: CASSLGGPGTAGNTIYF

V gene: TRBV20-1
CDR3 protein: CSAEGLSNTGELFF

V gene: TRBV20-1
CDR3 protein: CSATVLSYEQYF

V gene: TRBV2
CDR3 protein: CASSPLMNYGYTF

V gene: TRBV12-3/TRBV12-4
CDR3 protein: CASSRSGTRYNEQFF

V gene: TRBV5-1
CDR3 protein: CASSPGTDFTQETQYF

V gene: TRBV6-1
CDR3 protein: CASSAGTPNTEAFF

V gene: TRBV4-2
CDR3 protein: CASSQDWAGDGQPQHF

V gene: TRBV20-1
CDR3 protein: CSASRGNEQFF

V gene: TRBV6-5
CDR3 protein: CASSRGTAGANVLTF

V gene: TRBV27
CDR3 protein: CASSLGHPEKLFF

V gene: TRBV18
CDR3 protein: CASSPLHGNNEQFF

V gene: TRBV7-9
CDR3 protein: CASSFTGGHTEAFF

V gene: TRBV4-3
CDR3 protein: CASSQSTSGVSYEQYF

V gene: TRBV11-3
CDR3 protein: CASSSLPSGAAGTAGNTIYF

V gene: TRBV15
CDR3 protein: CATSRGTDLTGAKNIQYF

V gene: TRBV28
CDR3 protein: CASPPRDRGNTEAFF

V gene: TRBV7-3
CDR3 protein: CASSSDINTIYF

V gene: TRBV6-5
CDR3 protein: CASSYSTGNGAKNIQYF

V gene: TRBV7-2
CDR3 protein: CASSAGGGSTGNTIYF

V gene: TRBV6-5
CDR3 protein: CASSYASIPGGYAKNIQYF